Sequencing of this T cell receptor (beta chain) was carried out in a study of monozygotic twins with inflammatory bowel disease. Whole-study results and caveats: Healthy co-twins, by inverse Simpson, had higher TCRbeta diversity than their siblings with IBD. Versus healthy twins, IBD patients showed fewer clonotypes shared with others, especially with disease activity.

TCRdb reprocessed the 5' RACE reads, keeping one entry per CDR3 protein, no DNA. The sample yields some 440,000 distinct CDR3 sequences, of which the top ten take up approximately 2.4%. This CDR3 spans 15 amino acids. Germline-derived CDR1 and CDR2 are MGHDK and SYGVNS. As to this clonotype: The target antigen is unknown.

Investigators pulled total RNA out of whole blood and did not sort T cells. This rearrangement joins TRBV25-1 to TRBJ2-7; TCRdb outputs TRBD1, but without DNA this stays unchecked. The source of this sequence is a human donor with ulcerative colitis or Crohn's disease, or a healthy co-twin of an affected twin (not recorded which). Sequencing was carried out using blood. The chain's CDR3 is CASRLKGTEVIGQYF.